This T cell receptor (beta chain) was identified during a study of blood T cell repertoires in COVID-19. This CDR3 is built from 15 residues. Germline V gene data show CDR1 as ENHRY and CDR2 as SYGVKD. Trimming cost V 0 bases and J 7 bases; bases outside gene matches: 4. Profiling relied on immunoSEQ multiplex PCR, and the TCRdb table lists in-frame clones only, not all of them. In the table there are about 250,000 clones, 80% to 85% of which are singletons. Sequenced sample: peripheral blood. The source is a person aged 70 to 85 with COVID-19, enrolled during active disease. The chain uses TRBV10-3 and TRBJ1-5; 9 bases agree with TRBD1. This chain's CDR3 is CAISESGTGTQPQHF. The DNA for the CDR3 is TGTGCCATCAGTGAGTCGGGGACAGGGACCCAGCCCCAGCATTTT.